The clone carrying this T cell receptor beta chain was counted between two and nine times. The antigen remains unidentified. Of the isolated RNA, all was reverse transcribed, and so the sequenced material was expressed TCRB transcripts. Clones were read by immunoSEQ multiplex PCR, and TCRdb kept only the in-frame ones, dropping some. The sample has 640,000 or so clones; 13% are singletons. Researchers reported sorting CD4+ naive, central memory, regulatory and stem cell-like memory cells via CD45RO/CCR7/CD25/CD127/CD95/CD27. The data stem from a study of beta chain features in type 1 diabetes. Study outcomes and limitations: Whether HLA type influences TCRB rearrangement remained unresolved here. In all four CD4+ subsets, TCRB CDR3 length was significantly, moderately reduced in type 1 diabetes. A possible short-template PCR bias applies equally to patients and controls. Compared to healthy donors, patients appeared to have naive, central memory and Treg TCRB repertoires that were more alike.

The CDR3 spans 16 residues. The junction had 8 bases not matched to a gene; V was cut back by 3 bases and J by 5 bases. Germline V gene sequence: CDR1 MDHEN, CDR2 SYDVKM. The TCR was taken from a man between 18 and 35 years old with type 1 diabetes. The chain employs TRBV28 and TRBJ2-2; 8 nucleotides agree with TRBD1. The material sequenced was naive CD4+ T cells from blood. CDR3: CASSFWAGGATGELFF. The DNA for the CDR3 is TGTGCCAGCAGTTTCTGGGCAGGGGGCGCGACCGGGGAGCTGTTTTTT.